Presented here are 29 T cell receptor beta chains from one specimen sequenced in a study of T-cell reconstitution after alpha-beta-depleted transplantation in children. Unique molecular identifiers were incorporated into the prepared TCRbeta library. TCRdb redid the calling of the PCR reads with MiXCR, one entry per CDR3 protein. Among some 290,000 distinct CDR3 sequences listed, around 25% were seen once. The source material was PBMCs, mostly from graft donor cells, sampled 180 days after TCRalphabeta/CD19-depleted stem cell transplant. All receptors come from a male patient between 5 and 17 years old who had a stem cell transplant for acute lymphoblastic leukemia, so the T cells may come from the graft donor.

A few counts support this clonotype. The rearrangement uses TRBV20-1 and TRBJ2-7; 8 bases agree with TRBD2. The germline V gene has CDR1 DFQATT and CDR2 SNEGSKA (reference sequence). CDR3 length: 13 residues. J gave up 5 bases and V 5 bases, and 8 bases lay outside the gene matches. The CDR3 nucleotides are TGCAGTGCTCAGGGACTAGACGAGGACGAGCAGTACTTC. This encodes CSAQGLDEDEQYF.

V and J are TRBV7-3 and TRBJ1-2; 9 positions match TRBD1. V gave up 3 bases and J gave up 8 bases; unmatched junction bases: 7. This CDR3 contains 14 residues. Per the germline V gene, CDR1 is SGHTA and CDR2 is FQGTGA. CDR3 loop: CASSFGGTGIGYTF. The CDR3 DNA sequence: TGTGCCAGCAGCTTCGGGGGGACAGGGATCGGCTACACCTTC.

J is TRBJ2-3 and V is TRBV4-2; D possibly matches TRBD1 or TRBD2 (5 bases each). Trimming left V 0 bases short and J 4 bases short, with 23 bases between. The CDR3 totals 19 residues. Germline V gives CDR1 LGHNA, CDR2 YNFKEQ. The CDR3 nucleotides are TGTGCCAGCAGCCAAGACCCCGGGACCCTTGGATATCTGGCAGATACGCAGTATTTT. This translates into CASSQDPGTLGYLADTQYF.

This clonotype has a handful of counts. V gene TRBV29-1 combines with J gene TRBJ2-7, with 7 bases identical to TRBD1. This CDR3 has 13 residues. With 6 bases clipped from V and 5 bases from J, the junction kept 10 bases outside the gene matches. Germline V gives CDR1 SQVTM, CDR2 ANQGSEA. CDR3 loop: CSVDMTGSNEQYF. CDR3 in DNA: TGCAGCGTCGACATGACAGGGTCGAACGAGCAGTACTTC.

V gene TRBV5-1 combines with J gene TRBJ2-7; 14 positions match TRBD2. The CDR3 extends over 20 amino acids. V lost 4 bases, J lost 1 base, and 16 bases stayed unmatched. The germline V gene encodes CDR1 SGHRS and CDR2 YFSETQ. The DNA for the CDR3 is TGCGCCAGCAGCAAAGGGAGACTAGCGGGAGGGCCGGAAGGATCCTACGAGCAGTACTTC. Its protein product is CASSKGRLAGGPEGSYEQYF.

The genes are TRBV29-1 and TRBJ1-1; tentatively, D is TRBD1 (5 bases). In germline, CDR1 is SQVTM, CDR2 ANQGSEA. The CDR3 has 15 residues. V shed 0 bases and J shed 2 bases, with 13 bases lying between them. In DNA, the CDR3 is TGCAGCGTTGAAGATCTCGACAGACCAAACACTGAAGCTTTCTTT. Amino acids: CSVEDLDRPNTEAFF.

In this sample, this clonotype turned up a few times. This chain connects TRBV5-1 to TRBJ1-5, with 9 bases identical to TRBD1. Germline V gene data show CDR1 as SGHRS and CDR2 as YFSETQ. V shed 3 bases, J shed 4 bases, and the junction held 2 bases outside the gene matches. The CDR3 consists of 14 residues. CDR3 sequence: CASSSGQGNQPQHF. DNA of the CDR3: TGCGCCAGCAGCTCTGGACAGGGGAATCAGCCCCAGCATTTT.

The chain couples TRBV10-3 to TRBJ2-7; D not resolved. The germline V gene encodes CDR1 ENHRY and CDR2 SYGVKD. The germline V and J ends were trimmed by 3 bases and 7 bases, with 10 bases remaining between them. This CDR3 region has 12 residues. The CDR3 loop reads CAISEEKFEQYF. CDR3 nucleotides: TGTGCCATCAGTGAAGAAAAGTTTGAGCAGTACTTC.

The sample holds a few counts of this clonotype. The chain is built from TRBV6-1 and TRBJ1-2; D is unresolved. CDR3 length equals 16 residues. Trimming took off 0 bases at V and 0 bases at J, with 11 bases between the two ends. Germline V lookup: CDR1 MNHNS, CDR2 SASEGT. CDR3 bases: TGTGCCAGCAGTGAAGCGCTTCGGGCTACTAACTATGGCTACACCTTC. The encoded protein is CASSEALRATNYGYTF.

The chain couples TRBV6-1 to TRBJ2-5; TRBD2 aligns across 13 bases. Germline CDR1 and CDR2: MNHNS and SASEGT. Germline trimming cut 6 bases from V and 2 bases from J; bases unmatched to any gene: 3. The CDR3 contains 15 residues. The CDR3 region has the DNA TGTGCCAGCAGCCAGGGACTAGCGGGACAAGAGACCCAGTACTTC. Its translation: CASSQGLAGQETQYF.

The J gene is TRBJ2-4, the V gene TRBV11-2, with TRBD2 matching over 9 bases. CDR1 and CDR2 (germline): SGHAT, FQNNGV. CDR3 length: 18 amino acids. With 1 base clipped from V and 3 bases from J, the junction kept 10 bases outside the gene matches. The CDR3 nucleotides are TGTGCCAGCAGCTTAGTAGGGGCAGCGGGAGGCCTCAAAAACATTCAGTACTTC. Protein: CASSLVGAAGGLKNIQYF.

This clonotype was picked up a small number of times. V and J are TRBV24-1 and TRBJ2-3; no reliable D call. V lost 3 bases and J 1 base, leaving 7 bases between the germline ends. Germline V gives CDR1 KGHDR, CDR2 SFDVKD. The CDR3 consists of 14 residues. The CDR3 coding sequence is TGTGCCACCAGTGATCGGAGCCGCACAGATACGCAGTATTTT. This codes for CATSDRSRTDTQYF.

The CDR3 bases are TGCGCCAGCAGCCATACAGGTCGGGCAGGGAACACTGAAGCTTTCTTT. It yields the protein CASSHTGRAGNTEAFF. The V call is TRBV5-1, the J call TRBJ1-1; maybe TRBD1 (5 bases). Germline CDR1 is SGHRS and CDR2 is YFSETQ. V was cut by 4 bases and J by 1 base, with 17 bases left in between. This CDR3 comprises 16 residues.

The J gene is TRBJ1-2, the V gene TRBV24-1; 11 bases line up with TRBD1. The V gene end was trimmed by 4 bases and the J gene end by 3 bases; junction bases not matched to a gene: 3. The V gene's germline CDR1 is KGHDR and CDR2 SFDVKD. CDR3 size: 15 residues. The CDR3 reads CATSDGTGGYYGYTF. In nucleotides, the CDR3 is TGTGCCACCAGTGACGGGACAGGGGGATACTATGGCTACACCTTC.

Written as DNA, the CDR3 is TGTGCCAGCAGCTTAGAATCTGGGAATACGCAGTATTTT. The encoded protein is CASSLESGNTQYF. The V and J genes are TRBV7-9 and TRBJ2-3; unclear D gene. Trimming shortened V by 1 base and J by 7 bases, and 9 bases separated the two germline ends. CDR1 and CDR2 (germline): SEHNR, FQNEAQ (reference sequence). CDR3 size: 13 residues.

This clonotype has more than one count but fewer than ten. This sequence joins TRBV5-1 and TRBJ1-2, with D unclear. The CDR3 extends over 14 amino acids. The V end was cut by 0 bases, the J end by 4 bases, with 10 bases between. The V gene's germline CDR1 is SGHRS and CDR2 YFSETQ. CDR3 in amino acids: CASSLAGDLYGYTF. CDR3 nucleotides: TGCGCCAGCAGCTTGGCAGGCGACCTCTATGGCTACACCTTC.

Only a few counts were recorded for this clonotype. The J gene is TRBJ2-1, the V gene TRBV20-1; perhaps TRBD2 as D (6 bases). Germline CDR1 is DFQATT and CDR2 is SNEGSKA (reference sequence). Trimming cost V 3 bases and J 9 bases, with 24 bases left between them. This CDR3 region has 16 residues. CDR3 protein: CSARVTGVRALSEQFF. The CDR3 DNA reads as TGCAGTGCTAGGGTAACGGGGGTAAGGGCATTAAGTGAGCAGTTCTTC.

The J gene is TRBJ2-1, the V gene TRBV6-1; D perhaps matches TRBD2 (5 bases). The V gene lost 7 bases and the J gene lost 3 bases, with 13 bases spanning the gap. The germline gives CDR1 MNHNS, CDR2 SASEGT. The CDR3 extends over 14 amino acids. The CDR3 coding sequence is TGTGCCAGCAACGGAGGACCACACTACAATGAGCAGTTCTTC. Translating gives CASNGGPHYNEQFF.

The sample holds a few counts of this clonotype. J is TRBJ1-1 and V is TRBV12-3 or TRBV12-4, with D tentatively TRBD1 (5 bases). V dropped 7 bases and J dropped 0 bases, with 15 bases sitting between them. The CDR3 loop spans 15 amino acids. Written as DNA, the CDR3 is TGTGCCAGCACCTCCCAGGGAAACATGAACACTGAAGCTTTCTTT. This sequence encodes CASTSQGNMNTEAFF.

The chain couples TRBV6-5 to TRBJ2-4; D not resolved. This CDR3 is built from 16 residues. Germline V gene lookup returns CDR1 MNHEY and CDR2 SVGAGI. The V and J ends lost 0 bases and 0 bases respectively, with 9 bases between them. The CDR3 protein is CASSYSSGLAKNIQYF. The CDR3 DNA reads TGTGCCAGCAGTTACTCCTCAGGATTAGCCAAAAACATTCAGTACTTC.

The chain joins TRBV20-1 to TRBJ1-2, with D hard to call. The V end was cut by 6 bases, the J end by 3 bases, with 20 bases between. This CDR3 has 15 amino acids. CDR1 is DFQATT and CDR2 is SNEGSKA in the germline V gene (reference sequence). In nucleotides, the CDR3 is TGCAGTGCAGACACGGTTTCCCTAACTGACTATGGCTACACCTTC. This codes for CSADTVSLTDYGYTF.

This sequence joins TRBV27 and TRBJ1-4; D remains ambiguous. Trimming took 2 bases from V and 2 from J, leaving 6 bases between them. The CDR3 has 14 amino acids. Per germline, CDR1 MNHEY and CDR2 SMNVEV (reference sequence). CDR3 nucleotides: TGTGCCAGCAGTTTAGAGCCTACTAATGAAAAACTGTTTTTT. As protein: CASSLEPTNEKLFF.

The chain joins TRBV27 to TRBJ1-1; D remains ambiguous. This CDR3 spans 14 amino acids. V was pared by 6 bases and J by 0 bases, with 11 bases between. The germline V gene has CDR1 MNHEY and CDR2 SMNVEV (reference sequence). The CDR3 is CASSRKAMNTEAFF. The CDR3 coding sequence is TGTGCCAGCAGCCGAAAGGCCATGAACACTGAAGCTTTCTTT.

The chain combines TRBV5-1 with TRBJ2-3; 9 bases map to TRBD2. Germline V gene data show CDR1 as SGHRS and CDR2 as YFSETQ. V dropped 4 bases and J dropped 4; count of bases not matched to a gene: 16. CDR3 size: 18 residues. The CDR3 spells CASSRPLLREGRSDTQYF. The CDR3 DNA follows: TGCGCCAGCAGCCGACCACTTCTGCGGGAGGGCCGCTCAGATACGCAGTATTTT.

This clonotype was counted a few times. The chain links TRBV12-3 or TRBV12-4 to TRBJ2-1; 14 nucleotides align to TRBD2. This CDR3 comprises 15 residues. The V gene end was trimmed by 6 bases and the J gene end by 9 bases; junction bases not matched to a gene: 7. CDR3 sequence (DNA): TGTGCCAGCAGGGCCGGGACTAGCGGGAGTGGTGAGCAGTTCTTC. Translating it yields CASRAGTSGSGEQFF.

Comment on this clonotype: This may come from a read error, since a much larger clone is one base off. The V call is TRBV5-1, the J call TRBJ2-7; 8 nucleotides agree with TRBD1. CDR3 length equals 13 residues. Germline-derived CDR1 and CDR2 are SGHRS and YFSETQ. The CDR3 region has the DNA TGCGCCAGCAGCTGGCCAGGGGGCAACGAGAAGTACTTC. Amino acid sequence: CASSWPGGNEKYF.

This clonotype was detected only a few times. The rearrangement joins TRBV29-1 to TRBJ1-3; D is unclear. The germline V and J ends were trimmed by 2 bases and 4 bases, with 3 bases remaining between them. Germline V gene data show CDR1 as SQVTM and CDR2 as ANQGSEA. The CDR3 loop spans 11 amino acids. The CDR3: CSVERGNTIYF. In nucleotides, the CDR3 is TGCAGCGTTGAAAGAGGAAACACCATATATTTT.

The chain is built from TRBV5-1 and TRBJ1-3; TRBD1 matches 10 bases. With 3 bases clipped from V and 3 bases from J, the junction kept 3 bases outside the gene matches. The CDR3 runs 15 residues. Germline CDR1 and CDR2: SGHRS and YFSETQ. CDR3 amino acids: CASSSGTGVGNTIYF. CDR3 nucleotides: TGCGCCAGCAGCTCCGGGACAGGGGTTGGAAACACCATATATTTT.

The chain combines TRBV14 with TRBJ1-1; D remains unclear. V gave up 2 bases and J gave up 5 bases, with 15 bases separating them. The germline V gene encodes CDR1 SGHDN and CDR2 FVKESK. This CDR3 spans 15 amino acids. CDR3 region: CASSQLTYAPTEAFF. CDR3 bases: TGTGCCAGCAGCCAATTGACTTATGCACCAACTGAAGCTTTCTTT.